This TCR beta chain was recovered during a study of T cell responses to AZD1222 COVID-19 vaccine. About this clone itself: Its antigen is as yet unknown.

Libraries were prepared by immunoSEQ multiplex PCR; TCRdb keeps only in-frame clonotypes and omits some of them. The sample consists of 150,000 to 200,000 clones, 90% to 95% of them appearing once. Trimming cost V 4 bases and J 0 bases, with 16 bases left between them. The CDR3 is 17 amino acids. Germline V lookup: CDR1 SGHVS, CDR2 FQNEAQ. Study-wide results and caveats: Only a handful of individuals given AZD1222 were seropositive at baseline. Vaccine-related CD4 TCRs covered spike, predominating at 160-218 and 743-854.

Second-dose groups at about 4 or about 12 weeks were pooled. This specimen was peripheral blood, taken 28 days after the second AZD1222 dose. The gene calls are TRBV7-8 and TRBJ2-1; maybe TRBD2 (5 bases). The TCR originated in an adult who received the AZD1222 COVID-19 vaccine. This CDR3 is CASSSRVSVSSYNEQFF. The DNA for the CDR3 is TGTGCCAGCAGCTCACGCGTTAGCGTGAGCTCCTACAATGAGCAGTTCTTC.